This TCR beta chain was obtained from a study of Ad26.COV2.S vaccination and SARS-CoV-2 variants. As for the study in general: Ad26.COV2.S was injected intramuscularly once or twice, 56 days apart. Study-level points and caveats: From the TCR breadth and depth analyses, total T cell responses may have been underestimated.

The CDR3 spans 13 residues. The germline gives CDR1 SGHTA, CDR2 FQGTGA. V lost 2 bases and J 7 bases, leaving 9 bases between the germline ends. Turning to this clone: Its antigen is still unknown.

Treatment of the sample: over 15 received Ad26.COV2.S at low or high dose, single or two shots; 5 received placebo; per-sample allocation not given. Following the first vaccine or placebo injection, samples were taken on day 63. At a Boston site, the person donating was an adult of 18-55 years. Wuhan-strain spike was delivered by a replication-incompetent Ad26 vector. Using immunoSEQ multiplex PCR, the repertoire was profiled, and TCRdb retains in-frame clones only, with some absent. Counted here are approximately 240,000 clones, 88% occurring once; the ten biggest clones make up around 10%. The genes are TRBV7-3 and TRBJ1-5; D is undetermined. The sequences come from peripheral blood, collected in a trial of Ad26.COV2.S vaccine versus placebo. This TCR was recovered from a person between 18 and 59 years old who received the Ad26.COV2.S COVID-19 vaccine or a placebo. CDR3 DNA: TGTGCCAGCAGCTTATCTGGGGTACAGCCCCAGCATTTT. Translated: CASSLSGVQPQHF.